This T cell receptor beta chain was captured by sequencing in a study of Ad26.COV2.S vaccination and SARS-CoV-2 variants. V shed 4 bases and J shed 3 bases, with 15 bases lying between them. The CDR3 contains 15 residues. From germline, CDR1 is ENHRY and CDR2 SYGVKD. Some clones are missing from TCRdb's copy, which holds only in-frame ones; the method was immunoSEQ multiplex PCR. The sample contains over 85,000 clones, 80% of which appear only once. The sequence derives from a human donor who had recovered from COVID-19. The starting material was peripheral blood, obtained after recovery from COVID-19. V and J are TRBV10-3 and TRBJ1-1, with a weak D call TRBD1 (5 bases). The CDR3 is CAISGRRGGDTEAFF. The CDR3 DNA is TGTGCCATCAGTGGCCGGCGGGGCGGAGACACTGAAGCTTTCTTT.